This passage covers 7 T cell receptor beta chains from one sample sequenced in a study of PD-1 blockade in mismatch repair-deficient tumors. Data came from immunoSEQ multiplex PCR; TCRdb stores just in-frame clones and leaves some out. This repertoire shows roughly 130,000 clones, approximately 91% found once; its top ten account for roughly 12%. The material sequenced was peripheral blood, taken 72 weeks after starting pembrolizumab. The receptors here all came from an adult with mismatch repair-deficient cancer.

This chain links TRBV11-2 with TRBJ2-5; the D is unclear. V lost 0 bases and J lost 3, with 11 bases in between. CDR3 length: 15 residues. CDR1 SGHAT and CDR2 FQNNGV come from the germline V gene. DNA for the CDR3: TGTGCCAGCAGCTTAGACCTGGTGCCGGAAGAGACCCAGTACTTC. It specifies CASSLDLVPEETQYF.

This clone was detected only once. The DNA for the CDR3 is TGTGCCACCAGCAGCCCCTCGGGACAGACGCGAGGCACCGGGGAGCTGTTTTTT. It is translated as CATSSPSGQTRGTGELFF. The genes are TRBV15 and TRBJ2-2; 7 bases align to TRBD1. V gave up 3 bases and J gave up 4 bases; unmatched junction bases: 14. This CDR3 is 18 amino acids long. The germline gives CDR1 LNHNV, CDR2 YYDKDF (reference sequence). The complete variable domain, with remaining parts taken from reference TRBV15 and TRBJ2-2, reads DAMVIQNPRYQVTQFGKPVTLSCSQTLNHNVMYWYQQKSSQAPKLLFHYYDKDFNNEADTPDNFQSRRPNTSFCFLDIRSPGLGDTAMYLCATSSPSGQTRGTGELFFGEGSRLTVL.

This chain links TRBV4-3 with TRBJ2-2, with no clear D. CDR1 and CDR2 (germline): LGHNA, YSLEER. The CDR3 contains 15 residues. V shed 1 base and J shed 5 bases, with 11 bases lying between them. The CDR3 bases are TGCGCCAGCAGCCAAGGGGGAACCCGGACCGGGGAGCTGTTTTTT. It encodes CASSQGGTRTGELFF.

The genes are TRBV11-2 and TRBJ2-3; 8 bases are shared with TRBD2. Unmatched junction bases numbered 4, after V lost 5 bases and J lost 3 bases. Germline values: CDR1 SGHAT, CDR2 FQNNGV. The CDR3 is made up of 14 amino acids. CDR3 loop: CASSLGGGTDTQYF. The CDR3 DNA follows: TGTGCCAGCAGCCTCGGGGGGGGGACAGATACGCAGTATTTT.

The chain is built from TRBV12-5 and TRBJ2-7; weak D call: TRBD2 (6 bases). This CDR3 spans 15 amino acids. Between the trimmed V and J ends, which lost 5 bases and 4 bases, there was a span of 18 bases. Germline CDR1 is LGHNT and CDR2 is FRNRAP. Here the CDR3 DNA reads TGTGCTAGTGGTCCCTCGGGAGTAACATATTACGAGCAGTACTTC. Its translation: CASGPSGVTYYEQYF.

This chain uses TRBV10-3 with TRBJ2-7, with D possibly matching TRBD2 (7 bases). V gave up 6 bases and J gave up 9 bases, with 21 bases separating them. CDR1 is ENHRY and CDR2 is SYGVKD in the germline V gene. CDR3 length equals 14 residues. The CDR3 spells CAISRDTGRGVQYF. The CDR3 DNA is TGTGCCATCAGCCGGGACACGGGGAGGGGGGTGCAGTACTTC.

V and J are TRBV2 and TRBJ2-7; the D gene is possibly TRBD1 (6 bases). With 6 bases removed from V and 3 bases from J, the gap between germline ends came to 9 bases. This CDR3 spans 12 amino acids. CDR1 and CDR2 from the germline V gene are SNHLY and FYNNEI. CDR3 region: CASRMDSYEQYF. The CDR3 nucleotides are TGTGCCAGCAGGATGGACAGCTACGAGCAGTACTTC. The entire variable domain, with the rest obtained from reference TRBV2 and TRBJ2-7, is as follows: EPEVTQTPSHQVTQMGQEVILRCVPISNHLYFYWYRQILGQKVEFLVSFYNNEISEKSEIFDDQFSVERPDGSNFTLKIRSTKLEDSAMYFCASRMDSYEQYFGPGTRLTVT.